Presented here are 29 T cell receptor beta chains from one specimen sequenced in a study of blood T cell repertoires in COVID-19. Sequencing used immunoSEQ multiplex PCR; TCRdb keeps in-frame clones, though not all of them. The sample records 88,000 or so clones, 85% being singletons. Source material: peripheral blood. The receptor set was obtained from a man between 60 and 75 years old with acute or convalescent COVID-19.

The chain has TRBV6-5 and TRBJ1-2; the match to TRBD1 covers 8 bases. Germline loops: CDR1 MNHEY, CDR2 SVGAGI. V gave up 2 bases and J gave up 7 bases; unmatched junction bases: 12. CDR3 length: 16 residues. Written as DNA, the CDR3 is TGTGCCAGCAGTTACCAACCGGGACAGGCTGGATCTGGCTACACCTTC. It yields the protein CASSYQPGQAGSGYTF.

This clone was seen just once. The V and J genes are TRBV6-1 and TRBJ1-6, with TRBD1 matching 8 bases. V lost 2 bases and J lost 0; bases outside the gene matches: 9. CDR1 and CDR2 from the germline V gene are MNHNS and SASEGT. The CDR3 length is 19 residues. CDR3 protein: CASSEWTGWRGSYNSPLHF. DNA for the CDR3: TGTGCCAGCAGTGAATGGACAGGGTGGAGAGGCTCCTATAATTCACCCCTCCACTTT.

This clone was recorded once. V is TRBV12-3 or TRBV12-4 and J is TRBJ1-1, with D perhaps TRBD1 (5 bases). The CDR3 contains 13 residues. Trimming took off 3 bases at V and 5 bases at J, with 10 bases between the two ends. The CDR3 spells CASSLGGETEAFF. The CDR3 DNA is TGTGCCAGCAGTTTGGGAGGGGAGACTGAAGCTTTCTTT.

This chain joins TRBV5-1 and TRBJ2-1, with TRBD2 identical over 13 bases. Germline V CDR1 and CDR2: SGHRS, YFSETQ. The V gene end was trimmed by 1 base and the J gene end by 10 bases; junction bases not matched to a gene: 8. The CDR3 loop spans 16 amino acids. The CDR3 DNA is TGCGCCAGCAGCTTGCGACTAGCGGGGGGAGGAGGGGAGCAGTTCTTC. This sequence encodes CASSLRLAGGGGEQFF.

This clone appeared a few times. V and J are TRBV4-2 and TRBJ2-7, with 10 bases lining up with TRBD1. Germline V lookup: CDR1 LGHNA, CDR2 YNFKEQ. V shed 3 bases, J shed 2 bases, and the junction held 1 base outside the gene matches. The CDR3 length is 14 residues. CDR3 DNA sequence: TGTGCCAGCAGCCAGGACAGGGGGGCCTACGAGCAGTACTTC. Protein product: CASSQDRGAYEQYF.

This clone was counted between two and nine times. The gene calls are TRBV6-6 and TRBJ2-3; D ambiguous. With 5 bases removed from V and 4 bases from J, the gap between germline ends came to 13 bases. The CDR3 spans 14 residues. Germline-derived CDR1 and CDR2 are MNHNY and SVGAGI (reference sequence). In DNA, the CDR3 is TGTGCCAGCAGTACCGCTAGAGGCCCAGATACGCAGTATTTT. Residues: CASSTARGPDTQYF.

V is TRBV9 and J is TRBJ1-1, with D uncertain. This CDR3 contains 17 residues. V was shortened by 0 bases and J by 0 bases, with 15 bases between the two germline ends. Germline-derived CDR1 and CDR2 are SGDLS and YYNGEE. CDR3 bases: TGTGCCAGCAGCGTAGGTCCTACAGCTACCATGAACACTGAAGCTTTCTTT. Amino acids: CASSVGPTATMNTEAFF.

CDR3 sequence reads: CASSFYLRGGQDTQYF. CDR3 in DNA: TGTGCCAGCAGTTTCTATCTGCGGGGGGGCCAGGATACGCAGTATTTT. This chain joins TRBV27 and TRBJ2-3; 9 bases are shared with TRBD2. The CDR3 covers 16 residues. CDR1 MNHEY and CDR2 SMNVEV come from the germline V gene (reference sequence). J was trimmed by 6 bases and V by 3 bases; bases with no gene match: 10.

The chain employs TRBV7-3 and TRBJ2-3; weak D call: TRBD2 (6 bases). The CDR3 has 15 residues. The V and J ends lost 5 bases and 1 base respectively, with 13 bases between them. Germline CDR1 reads SGHTA; CDR2 reads FQGTGA. The CDR3 DNA follows: TGTGCCAGCAGCACTAGCACAGGTCGCACAGATACGCAGTATTTT. This codes for CASSTSTGRTDTQYF.

The V call is TRBV2, the J call TRBJ2-7, with TRBD2 matching 8 bases. The CDR3 is made up of 17 amino acids. Germline CDR1 and CDR2: SNHLY and FYNNEI. Trimming cost V 7 bases and J 1 base; bases outside gene matches: 15. In DNA form, the CDR3 reads TGTGCCAGCACAGGACTAGCCAAGGGTGGGAGGTCCTACGAGCAGTACTTC. As protein: CASTGLAKGGRSYEQYF.

This chain joins TRBV4-2 and TRBJ1-1; D call uncertain. The germline V gene has CDR1 LGHNA and CDR2 YNFKEQ. The CDR3 consists of 16 residues. Trimming took 1 base from V and 0 from J, leaving 12 bases between them. Here the CDR3 reads CASSQGAGKMNTEAFF. CDR3 bases: TGTGCCAGCAGCCAAGGGGCGGGGAAAATGAACACTGAAGCTTTCTTT.

This chain links TRBV7-2 with TRBJ2-7, with TRBD1 as a possible D gene (5 bases). The CDR3 is 14 residues long. With 2 bases removed from V and 2 bases from J, the gap between germline ends came to 10 bases. Germline V gene lookup returns CDR1 SGHTA and CDR2 FQGNSA. For the CDR3, the DNA is TGTGCCAGCAGCTTAAAACCAGGGCCCTACGAGCAGTACTTC. This gives the protein CASSLKPGPYEQYF.

This chain joins TRBV6-5 and TRBJ2-1, with TRBD2 as a possible D gene (6 bases). V was cut by 2 bases and J by 6 bases, with 11 bases left in between. This CDR3 has 14 residues. CDR1 and CDR2 (germline): MNHEY, SVGAGI. This chain's CDR3 is CASSYGGLLNEQFF. The CDR3 DNA sequence: TGTGCCAGCAGTTACGGGGGACTGCTCAATGAGCAGTTCTTC.

This clone was recorded only once. The chain employs TRBV18 and TRBJ2-7, with 12 bases aligning to TRBD2. V lost 2 bases, J lost 6 bases, and 2 bases stayed unmatched. This CDR3 is built from 14 residues. From germline, CDR1 is KGHSH and CDR2 LQKENI. CDR3 residues: CASSPASGRGEQYF. The CDR3 region has the DNA TGTGCCAGCTCACCAGCTAGCGGGAGGGGCGAGCAGTACTTC.

The chain is built from TRBV7-9 and TRBJ1-2; weak D call: TRBD1 (5 bases). The length of the CDR3 is 16 residues. Trimming left V 0 bases short and J 8 bases short, with 19 bases between. CDR1 and CDR2 (germline): SEHNR, FQNEAQ (reference sequence). The CDR3 is CASSLAGLNPRKGYTF. The CDR3 bases are TGTGCCAGCAGCTTAGCGGGACTCAACCCTAGGAAGGGCTACACCTTC.

The J gene is TRBJ1-2, the V gene TRBV5-1; 8 nucleotides line up with TRBD1. V shed 7 bases, J shed 2 bases, and the junction held 13 bases outside the gene matches. The CDR3 is 16 amino acids. Germline V gene lookup returns CDR1 SGHRS and CDR2 YFSETQ. CDR3 sequence (DNA): TGCGCCAGCCCCCTAGAACGGGACAGGAAGAACTATGGCTACACCTTC. Amino acid sequence: CASPLERDRKNYGYTF. Variable domain in full (rest from reference TRBV5-1 and TRBJ1-2): KAGVTQTPRYLIKTRGQQVTLSCSPISGHRSVSWYQQTPGQGLQFLFEYFSETQRNKGNFPGRFSGRQFSNSRSEMNVSTLELGDSALYLCASPLERDRKNYGYTFGSGTRLTVV.

This clone was detected once. Germline is not matched at one junction end, which may reflect a read error. V and J are TRBV6-2 or TRBV6-3 and TRBJ2-7, with a tentative D call TRBD2 (5 bases). Germline loops: CDR1 MNHEY, CDR2 SVGEGT. The CDR3 is 13 amino acids. CDR3 loop: CASRYSGEYEQYF. The CDR3 DNA reads TGTGCCAGCAGGTACTCTGGGGAGTACGAGCAGTACTTC.

Here the CDR3 reads CASTYSPSGNTIYF. For the CDR3, the DNA is TGCGCCAGCACTTACAGCCCCTCTGGAAACACCATATATTTT. The V gene is TRBV5-1, the J gene TRBJ1-3; D not resolved. Looked up from germline, CDR1 is SGHRS and CDR2 is YFSETQ. Trimming removed 6 bases from V and 0 bases from J, with 10 bases in between. CDR3 length equals 14 residues.

The chain carries TRBV7-9 and TRBJ1-1; D possibly corresponds to TRBD1 (6 bases). Germline CDR1 is SEHNR and CDR2 is FQNEAQ (reference sequence). V gave up 6 bases and J gave up 6 bases, with 23 bases separating them. This CDR3 comprises 16 residues. The CDR3 here is CASSTDTWVAGAEAFF. CDR3 nucleotide sequence: TGTGCCAGCAGTACGGACACTTGGGTTGCAGGGGCTGAAGCTTTCTTT.

The sample holds one count of this clone. V and J are TRBV5-1 and TRBJ2-7; possibly TRBD1 for D (6 bases). The CDR3 loop spans 14 amino acids. Germline V gene data show CDR1 as SGHRS and CDR2 as YFSETQ. Trimming pared 4 bases from V and 6 bases from J, leaving 17 bases between. The CDR3 here is CASSPRDTGGEQYF. The DNA for the CDR3 is TGCGCCAGCAGCCCCCGGGACACTGGCGGCGAGCAGTACTTC.

The chain recombines TRBV5-4 with TRBJ1-1, with 7 bases that match TRBD1. The CDR3 loop spans 14 amino acids. The germline V gene encodes CDR1 SGHNT and CDR2 YYREEE (reference sequence). The junction had 8 bases not matched to a gene; V was cut back by 4 bases and J by 5 bases. The CDR3 nucleotides read TGTGCCAGCAGCCCATATTTACAGGGGACTGAAGCTTTCTTT. Translating it yields CASSPYLQGTEAFF. The whole variable domain, remainder taken from reference TRBV5-4 and TRBJ1-1, is ETGVTQSPTHLIKTRGQQVTLRCSSQSGHNTVSWYQQALGQGPQFIFQYYREEENGRGNFPPRFSGLQFPNYSSELNVNALELDDSALYLCASSPYLQGTEAFFGQGTRLTVV.

The chain employs TRBV28 and TRBJ2-2; D gene uncertain. The CDR3 is 14 residues long. Germline V gene data show CDR1 as MDHEN and CDR2 as SYDVKM. CDR3: CATKLRSNTGELFF. In DNA, the CDR3 is TGTGCGACCAAACTCAGGTCGAACACCGGGGAGCTGTTTTTT.

The chain links TRBV21-1 to TRBJ1-3. TRBV21-1 is noted as a pseudogene. The CDR3 extends over 16 amino acids. The CDR3 DNA follows: TGTGCCAGCAGCAAAGCCCTCGGTTCCTCTGGAAACACCATATATTTT. This translates into CASSKALGSSGNTIYF.

This clone was seen once. The chain uses TRBV11-2 and TRBJ2-3; 10 bases match TRBD1. This CDR3 has 17 amino acids. Losses at the gene ends were 6 bases for V and 0 bases for J; bases not matched to a gene: 9. The germline gives CDR1 SGHAT, CDR2 FQNNGV. CDR3 DNA sequence: TGTGCCAGCAGTCCGGGACAGGGGCCCCTTAGCACAGATACGCAGTATTTT. This gives the protein CASSPGQGPLSTDTQYF. Drawing the rest from reference TRBV11-2 and TRBJ2-3, the complete variable domain is EAGVAQSPRYKIIEKRQSVAFWCNPISGHATLYWYQQILGQGPKLLIQFQNNGVVDDSQLPKDRFSAERLKGVDSTLKIQPAKLEDSAVYLCASSPGQGPLSTDTQYFGPGTRLTVL.

Regarding this clone: At one boundary the junction diverges from the germline segment, which might be a read error. V is TRBV7-9 and J is TRBJ2-3; D unclear. CDR1 and CDR2 from the germline V gene are SEHNR and FQNEAQ (reference sequence). The CDR3 runs to 15 residues. The CDR3 reads CASSPRFGFTHTQYF. The CDR3 DNA reads as TGTGCCAGCAGCCCCCGTTTTGGCTTCACACATACGCAGTATTTT.

This clone was seen once. V and J are TRBV27 and TRBJ2-3, with D possibly matching TRBD1 (5 bases). The V gene's germline CDR1 is MNHEY and CDR2 SMNVEV (reference sequence). CDR3 length: 14 residues. V lost 4 bases, J lost 2 bases, and 10 bases lay in between. CDR3 loop: CASSWQGLTDTQYF. CDR3 bases: TGTGCCAGCAGTTGGCAGGGCCTCACAGATACGCAGTATTTT.

This sequence joins TRBV5-1 and TRBJ2-2; tentatively, D is TRBD1 (5 bases). CDR1 and CDR2 (germline): SGHRS, YFSETQ. This CDR3 comprises 13 residues. Trimming removed 7 bases from V and 2 bases from J, with 9 bases in between. CDR3 region: CASCRENTGELFF. The CDR3 DNA reads TGCGCCAGCTGCAGGGAAAACACCGGGGAGCTGTTTTTT.

The V gene is TRBV7-2, the J gene TRBJ2-5; D is possibly TRBD2 (6 bases). Germline V gene data show CDR1 as SGHTA and CDR2 as FQGNSA. V was pared by 0 bases and J by 2 bases, with 13 bases between. The CDR3 totals 16 residues. This chain's CDR3 is CASSLAVTGDQETQYF. The CDR3 DNA sequence: TGTGCCAGCAGCTTAGCCGTGACGGGAGATCAAGAGACCCAGTACTTC.

This clone appeared once. The J gene is TRBJ2-7, the V gene TRBV6-2 or TRBV6-3; perhaps TRBD2 as D (6 bases). V was cut by 2 bases and J by 0 bases, with 8 bases left in between. Germline CDR1 and CDR2: MNHEY and SVGEGT. This CDR3 comprises 14 residues. As DNA, the CDR3 is TGTGCCAGCAGTTACGGCGGGGCCTCCTACGAGCAGTACTTC. It codes for CASSYGGASYEQYF.